The T cell receptor beta chain under discussion was sequenced for a study of blood T cells in healthy people across ages (dated by TCRdb to 2014 to 2015). With respect to the entire study: In model experiments, template switching captured about one uniquely barcoded TCR beta cDNA molecule for every two T cells. The donors were split into four age groups: young (average 16 years), middle-aged (about 40), aged (roughly 65) and long-lived (roughly 86). The study measured age-related changes in TCR beta repertoire diversity using deep sequencing normalized with unique cDNA molecular identifiers. Two additional independent replicas of 1 million unique cDNA reads from the same blood draw were analyzed for two donors (one aged 18 to 30 and one aged 80 or older). Study-wide findings and limitations: Total diversity estimates from one million sequenced T cells were considered lower bounds and underestimates. Because the CMV infection status of the donors was unknown, age-related changes in expanded clonotypes may potentially have been confounded. The percentage of naive T cells measured by flow cytometry correlated strongly with observed TCR beta diversity. Bulk unsorted PBMC profiling prevented conclusive comparison of naive and antigen-experienced compartments. As age increased, observed TCR beta diversity per million T cells dropped in a roughly linear way, and a significant reduction was already evident by age 40. Compared with the aged group, more naive CD4+ T cells, fewer expanded clones and increased TCR diversity were shown by the long-lived group, suggesting age selection.

To note about this clonotype: Its antigen remains unidentified. No base-level quality is on record; no much larger clone is a single base apart.

Sequences LGHDT (CDR1) and YNNKEL (CDR2) are obtained from the germline V gene (reference sequence). The CDR3 runs 16 amino acids, cysteine and phenylalanine included. Only the CDR3 part of the read is kept: 48 bases, read in frame from the first base. V is shortened by 4 bases, J by 0 bases, and the region joining them spans 10 bases. The donors were roughly 40 Caucasian individuals from Russia, aged roughly 6 to 90 years, who were systemically healthy. Ten milliliters of peripheral blood were drawn from each donor into EDTA-treated Vacutainer tubes. Ficoll-Paque density-gradient centrifugation was used to isolate PBMCs, with at least 6.5 million per sample. Trizol reagent was used to extract total RNA from PBMCs, with at least 6 micrograms per sample. For every donor, flow cytometry on a PBMC aliquot measured the percentage of naive CD45RAhigh/CD27high T cells. The library was generated by 5' RACE. TCRdb records Illumina HiSeq 2500 as the sequencer. A second PCR of about 6 to 11 cycles was run with a J-beta primer mix and a sample-barcoded 5' primer. A template-switch 5' adaptor carrying 12 random nucleotides introduced a unique molecular identifier onto each TCR beta cDNA molecule. Each sample yielded at least 2.5 million CDR3-containing paired-end reads. First-strand cDNA synthesis was performed from all RNA using the Mint cDNA synthesis kit, with priming by a TRBC-specific oligonucleotide. Following uracil-DNA glycosylase treatment, a first 18-cycle PCR with universal primers M1SS and BC2_uni_R was performed on all cDNA. Regarding the original processing steps: For normalization, 1 million high-quality reads were randomly selected from each sample, with every read carrying a distinct molecular identifier. Instead of being binned into consensus sequences, reads that shared molecular identifiers were thrown out. MiTCR, run with a Q25 quality threshold and the strictest error-elimination algorithm, handled CDR3 identification, clonotype clustering and error correction. A nonparametric unseen species model with Euler transformation was used to estimate lower-bound total TCR beta diversity. TCRdb reprocessed the public reads (quality trimming at Q25 with fastp, clone calling with MiXCR) and kept in-frame beta chains. Here each entry gathers all rows of one CDR3 protein and keeps the most common genes and DNA. None of the V and J calls come from the authors' own analysis; TCRdb made them. The sample has roughly 800,000 distinct CDR3 sequences on record, more than 20% of them singletons. More than 7.5% of the sample belongs to the ten largest clones.

This sample was shared with a second study, whose subject was T cells of mothers and their children. The second study also describes: Nine systemically healthy Caucasian individuals served as donors, namely three mothers together with their six children. cDNA synthesis consumed the entire amount of extracted RNA, loaded at approximately 1.4 ug RNA in each 15 ul reaction. In the second PCR, the M1S primer added sample barcodes and 2-4 random nucleotides. Over 8.5 million TCR beta CDR3 reads came from each mother, compared with roughly 2.8 million reads from each child. Thymic selection similarly shapes TCR recombination output in related and unrelated pairs, with minor effect from inherited differences. Normalized repertoire overlap in related mother-child pairs was always slightly higher than in unrelated mother-child pairs, but the difference was never significant. With a sensitivity of around 97 clones per million clonotypes, no persistent microchimeric T cell clones were detected. In the study, deep NGS was used to compare the TCR beta repertoires of mothers and children, and features distinguishing related mother-child pairs from unrelated individuals were sought. The mean age was roughly 40 +/- 4 years for the mothers and about 10 +/- 4 years for the children. After adapter ligation was performed with NEBNext reagents, the libraries were sequenced on an Illumina HiSeq 2000 with 100+100 nt paired-end reads. To prevent cross-contamination, the mother and child libraries were prepared one month apart and sequenced in separate runs. For each donor, somewhere between roughly 450,000 and 2,100,000 distinct TCR beta clonotypes were identified. Naive TCR beta clonotypes were estimated from low-frequency clonotypes matched to each donor's FACS-determined naive share, without sorting.

Sequenced input: blood. This TCR was recovered from a boy between 5 and 17 years old in good health. This receptor chain uses TRBV3-1 and TRBJ2-6; the D gene cannot be named for sure. The CDR3 protein is CASSPYGSSGANVLTF. The DNA is TGTGCCAGCAGCCCTTATGGGTCCTCTGGGGCCAACGTCCTGACTTTC.